This T cell receptor beta chain was captured by sequencing in a study of CD8+ T cells in alopecia areata. This clone was counted only a few times. cDNA reverse transcribed from extracted RNA served as the sequencing template. TCRdb's copy holds only in-frame clones and misses some; the assay was immunoSEQ multiplex PCR. Of 60,000 to 85,000 clones listed, around two thirds are singletons. Sample treatment: oral pan-JAK inhibitor, 5-10 mg twice daily. PBMCs yielded sorted CD4+ and CD8+ T cells. The receptor was derived from a human donor with alopecia areata. The source material was CD8+ T cells sorted from blood, sampled at week 24, from a patient treated with tofacitinib.

The CDR3 DNA sequence: TGTGCCAGCAGCTTACTTTCAAGCTCCTACGAGCAGTACTTC. Encoded protein: CASSLLSSSYEQYF. The chain couples TRBV5-8 to TRBJ2-7; no firm D call. From germline, CDR1 is SGHTS and CDR2 YDEGEE. The germline V and J ends were trimmed by 2 bases and 0 bases, with 9 bases remaining between them. The CDR3 is made up of 14 amino acids.